The entry below describes one TCR beta chain. Its antigen remains undetermined. Base qualities are not recorded, but no much larger clone differs from it by a single base. CDR1 and CDR2 are read off the germline V gene as SGHNT and YENEEA. Including cysteine and phenylalanine, the CDR3 has 14 amino acids. Just the 42-base CDR3 DNA is kept, in frame starting at base 1. The junction shows trimming of 5 bases on V and 2 bases on J, plus 13 bases between the germline ends. The data were obtained in a study of cytomegalovirus exposure and HLA in healthy donors (TCRdb year 2017). Background for the entire study: A later analysis indicated that the 90 to 150 validation repertoires were generated on the platform also employed for the 720 or so repertoires of the first cohort. The study was designed to test whether signatures of past pathogen exposure could be identified by cataloging public T cell receptors. A separate validation cohort of roughly 110 different subjects was used in addition to the 666-subject first cohort. To predict cytomegalovirus infection status, the study combined high-throughput TCR immunosequencing, statistical association of individual TCRs with disease status, and machine learning. Broader findings and caveats from the paper: All 120 or so repertoires were used to score co-occurrence in the validation cohort in a later analysis, because that analysis had no HLA typing for the cohort. A total of 150 or so TCR beta chains were listed by the study as associated with cytomegalovirus. In vitro tests confirmed that three of the cytomegalovirus-associated TCR beta chains recognize cytomegalovirus antigens. According to the authors, the approach could potentially be generalized to other disease states and immunological phenotypes. The classifier was reported to diagnose cytomegalovirus status with high specificity and sensitivity in both the original and validation cohorts. A later analysis found that TCRs clustered in the first cohort also tended to co-occur in the approximately 120 validation repertoires, with 90% to 95% of cluster scores above 0. Across donors, most TCR sequences were observed very rarely, whereas some public TCRs were present in many individuals.

The donors were included in the validation cohort of over a hundred subjects, a group kept apart from the roughly 670-subject first cohort. To prepare the library, the immunoSEQ multiplex PCR assay was applied. The paper's data handling went like this. To diagnose cytomegalovirus status from the catalog of TCR beta chain sequences, a statistical classification framework was built. TCRdb holds this immuneACCESS table with in-frame rearrangements only. Some clones are missing; in checked studies, unresolved V genes explain under half, and the rest has no known cause. The V and J calls and clone size were taken over from that table, and D and trimming were inferred from the DNA. This sample has tens of thousands of clones in its table, and 94% of those were observed once. Together, the top ten hold 3% to 4% of the sample.

Material for sequencing was PBMCs. This chain joins TRBV11-3 to TRBJ2-7, with TRBD1 perhaps the D gene, on 6 matching bases. This sequence originates from a young woman in good health and CMV-seropositive. The CDR3 corresponds to CASSPGDTTYEQYF. Here is the DNA: TGTGCCAGCAGCCCAGGGGACACTACCTACGAGCAGTACTTC.